The 27 T cell receptor beta chains below were found in one sample sequenced in a study of post-analysis software for immune sequencing data. Study-wide points: TRBV5-6, TRBV5-1 and TRBV20-1 were among four to six TRBV segments more frequent in patients than controls.

What these receptors recognize is not known. Built from TCR beta cDNA, the libraries had unique molecular identifiers in them. TCRdb re-derived calls from the PCR reads in MiXCR, one entry per CDR3 protein. The table includes around 770,000 distinct CDR3 sequences, about 43% detected once. Sequenced sample: blood. All receptors come from a girl aged 5-17 years with multiple sclerosis.

This chain connects TRBV7-2 to TRBJ2-1; tentatively, D is TRBD2 (6 bases). This CDR3 comprises 15 residues. Looked up from germline, CDR1 is SGHTA and CDR2 is FQGNSA. V lost 5 bases and J lost 4, with 15 bases in between. CDR3 protein: CASSPRGLRYNEQFF. DNA of the CDR3: TGTGCCAGCAGCCCCCGAGGACTACGATACAATGAGCAGTTCTTC.

The rearrangement links TRBV27 to TRBJ1-4; possible D gene TRBD1, 5 bases. Between the trimmed V and J ends, which lost 6 bases and 8 bases, there was a span of 16 bases. In germline, CDR1 is MNHEY, CDR2 SMNVEV (reference sequence). This CDR3 spans 14 amino acids. In DNA, the CDR3 is TGTGCCAGCAGCGCCGGGACCGCCCGGGAAAAACTGTTTTTT. Translation gives CASSAGTAREKLFF.

The rearrangement uses TRBV28 and TRBJ1-2; the D is unclear. Trimming cost V 8 bases and J 0 bases, with 10 bases left between them. This CDR3 has 13 residues. In germline, CDR1 is MDHEN, CDR2 SYDVKM. The CDR3 spells CASVSGTNYGYTF. For the CDR3, the DNA is TGTGCCAGCGTATCTGGAACTAACTATGGCTACACCTTC.

As regards this clonotype: At one boundary the junction diverges from the germline segment, which might be a read error. This chain connects TRBV6-4 to TRBJ2-3; 9 bases line up with TRBD2. The CDR3 is 15 amino acids. CDR1 MRHNA and CDR2 SNTAGT come from the germline V gene. CDR3 loop: CARSATSGNTDTQYF. DNA of the CDR3: TGTGCCAGAAGTGCGACTAGCGGAAACACAGATACGCAGTATTTT.

The rearrangement uses TRBV29-1 and TRBJ2-1; possibly TRBD2 for D (5 bases). There are 14 residues in the CDR3. V shed 4 bases and J shed 2 bases, with 12 bases lying between them. Germline assignment: CDR1 SQVTM and CDR2 ANQGSEA. CDR3 DNA: TGCAGCGTTGGCCTGAGCGGAACCTACAATGAGCAGTTCTTC. It codes for CSVGLSGTYNEQFF.

This clonotype appeared a few times. The chain combines TRBV28 with TRBJ1-2; the D is unclear. Trimming removed 0 bases from V and 4 bases from J, with 12 bases in between. CDR1 and CDR2 from the germline V gene are MDHEN and SYDVKM. This CDR3 contains 15 residues. CDR3 sequence reads: CASSLWADKSYGYTF. CDR3 bases: TGTGCCAGCAGTTTATGGGCCGACAAGTCCTATGGCTACACCTTC.

With respect to this clonotype: This may be a read error, as it is one base from a much larger clone. The V gene is TRBV29-1, the J gene TRBJ2-7; D unclear. V was shortened by 7 bases and J by 0 bases, with 10 bases between the two germline ends. The CDR3 spans 12 residues. CDR1 is SQVTM, CDR2 ANQGSEA, per germline. CDR3 bases: TGCAGCGGTGAGACGAGCTCCTACGAGCAGTACTTC. Translating gives CSGETSSYEQYF.

This clonotype was observed a handful of times. The gene calls are TRBV2 and TRBJ2-1; the match to TRBD2 covers 7 bases. Trimming at V came to 3 bases and at J to 0 bases, leaving 8 bases not matched to a gene. Per germline, CDR1 SNHLY and CDR2 FYNNEI. The CDR3 is 17 amino acids. In nucleotides, the CDR3 is TGTGCCAGCAGTGAGAGGGGCGGGAGTGGCTCCTACAATGAGCAGTTCTTC. Translating it yields CASSERGGSGSYNEQFF.

The chain uses TRBV28 and TRBJ2-7, with D tentatively TRBD1 (7 bases). Per the germline V gene, CDR1 is MDHEN and CDR2 is SYDVKM. CDR3 length: 15 amino acids. V was clipped by 5 bases and J by 6 bases, with 20 bases between them. The CDR3 loop reads CASSLVVGQEGEQYF. CDR3 DNA sequence: TGTGCCAGCAGTCTCGTTGTAGGACAGGAGGGCGAGCAGTACTTC.

This clonotype was detected a few times. This sequence joins TRBV5-6 and TRBJ2-5; 8 bases agree with TRBD1. CDR3 length: 14 amino acids. V was clipped by 1 base and J by 4 bases; unmatched bases: 3. From germline, CDR1 is SGHDT and CDR2 YYEEEE. The CDR3, as DNA: TGTGCCAGCAGCTTGTACAGGGGGGCAGAGACCCAGTACTTC. This sequence encodes CASSLYRGAETQYF.

The V and J genes are TRBV29-1 and TRBJ1-4; D call uncertain. Germline CDR1 SQVTM, CDR2 ANQGSEA. The length of the CDR3 is 13 residues. Trimming took off 3 bases at V and 0 bases at J, with 5 bases between the two ends. The DNA for the CDR3 is TGCAGCGTTGAGCAGGCAACTAATGAAAAACTGTTTTTT. Encoded protein: CSVEQATNEKLFF.

This clonotype has a handful of counts. Here the CDR3 reads CALGPDEYEQYF. The CDR3 DNA is TGTGCCCTCGGACCGGACGAATACGAGCAGTACTTC. The genes are TRBV7-9 and TRBJ2-7; D is uncertain. V gave up 11 bases and J gave up 4 bases, with 15 bases separating them. The CDR3 runs 12 residues. Germline V gene data show CDR1 as SEHNR and CDR2 as FQNEAQ (reference sequence).

The J gene is TRBJ2-1, the V gene TRBV20-1, with 7 bases identical to TRBD2. Germline lookup yields CDR1 DFQATT and CDR2 SNEGSKA (reference sequence). Unmatched junction bases numbered 4, after V lost 5 bases and J lost 0 bases. The CDR3 length is 14 residues. CDR3: CSARLAVSYNEQFF. The CDR3 nucleotides read TGCAGTGCTCGACTAGCAGTCTCCTACAATGAGCAGTTCTTC.

The J gene is TRBJ1-1, the V gene TRBV6-5, with D possibly being TRBD1 (6 bases). The CDR3 runs to 14 residues. Germline V gene sequence: CDR1 MNHEY, CDR2 SVGAGI. Trimming removed 5 bases at V and 2 bases at J, with 12 bases between. CDR3: CASSLTGSNTEAFF. The CDR3 nucleotides are TGTGCCAGCAGTCTTACAGGGTCCAACACTGAAGCTTTCTTT.

This chain links TRBV7-6 with TRBJ2-3; 11 nucleotides match TRBD2. Germline CDR1 reads SGHVS; CDR2 reads FNYEAQ. The CDR3 covers 17 residues. V gave up 3 bases and J gave up 5 bases; unmatched junction bases: 10. The CDR3 reads CASSLGTSGGGRDTQYF. CDR3 DNA: TGTGCCAGCAGCTTGGGGACTAGCGGAGGGGGAAGAGATACGCAGTATTTT.

This clonotype has just a few counts. The chain carries TRBV5-1 and TRBJ2-5, with TRBD2 matching 10 bases. Germline V gene sequence: CDR1 SGHRS, CDR2 YFSETQ. The CDR3 length is 16 residues. J was trimmed by 3 bases and V by 4 bases; bases with no gene match: 9. The CDR3 loop reads CASSPGLAGVEETQYF. CDR3 DNA sequence: TGCGCCAGCAGCCCCGGGCTAGCGGGAGTGGAAGAGACCCAGTACTTC.

This clonotype has more than one count but fewer than ten. The rearrangement joins TRBV20-1 to TRBJ2-3; weak D call: TRBD2 (8 bases). With 5 bases removed from V and 1 base from J, the gap between germline ends came to 16 bases. Germline V lookup: CDR1 DFQATT, CDR2 SNEGSKA (reference sequence). This CDR3 is built from 15 residues. The CDR3 DNA reads as TGCAGTGCTGAGGGGGCTAGCGGGCGCACAGATACGCAGTATTTT. This encodes CSAEGASGRTDTQYF.

Notes on this clonotype: Germline and junction disagree at one end, which may indicate a read error. The V gene is TRBV18, the J gene TRBJ1-4, with D possibly matching TRBD1 (6 bases). Germline V CDR1 and CDR2: KGHSH, LQKENI. The CDR3 consists of 17 residues. CDR3 DNA: TGTGCCGGCTCACCACAACCTCCGGGACACCCGGGTGAAAAACTGTTTTTT. This codes for CAGSPQPPGHPGEKLFF.

The V call is TRBV9, the J call TRBJ1-6, with 8 positions matching TRBD1. Germline V lookup: CDR1 SGDLS, CDR2 YYNGEE. The length of the CDR3 is 15 residues. V was clipped by 2 bases and J by 10 bases; unmatched bases: 8. The CDR3 DNA sequence: TGTGCCAGCAGCGTGACCGGGACAGGCGCATCACCCCTCCACTTT. This translates into CASSVTGTGASPLHF.

The chain is built from TRBV7-9 and TRBJ2-1, with 7 bases fitting TRBD1. Germline CDR1 is SEHNR and CDR2 is FQNEAQ (reference sequence). After removal of 5 bases from V and 4 bases from J, the junction contained 8 bases not matched to a gene. The length of the CDR3 is 15 residues. The DNA of the CDR3 is TGTGCCAGCAGCCGGGGACAGCTCTATTACAATGAGCAGTTCTTC. Its translation is CASSRGQLYYNEQFF.

The chain uses TRBV7-9 and TRBJ1-4; no reliable D call. The CDR3 extends over 13 amino acids. V lost 6 bases to trimming and J lost 8 bases, with 13 bases between them. Germline V gene data show CDR1 as SEHNR and CDR2 as FQNEAQ (reference sequence). The CDR3 DNA reads as TGTGCCAGCAGGGGCGGTGGTCCGGAAAAACTGTTTTTT. This gives the protein CASRGGGPEKLFF.

This clonotype was observed a single time. The chain uses TRBV14 and TRBJ2-6; D is unclear. The CDR3 is 17 residues long. Trimming left V 0 bases short and J 5 bases short, with 14 bases between. Germline V gene sequence: CDR1 SGHDN, CDR2 FVKESK. The CDR3 nucleotides read TGTGCCAGCAGCCAAGATCCCGCCTTCCTAAGGGCCAACGTCCTGACTTTC. Amino acids: CASSQDPAFLRANVLTF.

This clonotype was seen at least ten times. The chain combines TRBV7-7 with TRBJ2-7, with 8 nucleotides matching TRBD1. The germline V gene encodes CDR1 SSHAT and CDR2 FNYEAQ (reference sequence). The CDR3 runs 14 residues. V trimming: 5 bases; J trimming: 4 bases; junction bases outside the gene matches: 7. The CDR3 DNA sequence: TGTGCCAGCAGCCGAGACAGGGGTAGTTACGAGCAGTACTTC. It is translated as CASSRDRGSYEQYF.

The chain recombines TRBV19 with TRBJ2-1, with 13 positions matching TRBD2. After removal of 5 bases from V and 8 bases from J, the junction contained 6 bases not matched to a gene. Germline V CDR1 and CDR2: LNHDA, SQIVND (reference sequence). This CDR3 is 15 amino acids long. The CDR3 DNA reads TGTGCCAGTAGTGGGGGACTAGCGGGAATTTATGAGCAGTTCTTC. This codes for CASSGGLAGIYEQFF.

The chain carries TRBV27 and TRBJ1-1; no clear D. CDR3 size: 13 residues. CDR1 and CDR2 from the germline V gene are MNHEY and SMNVEV (reference sequence). V was clipped by 3 bases and J by 3 bases, with 8 bases between them. The CDR3 reads CASSFGVDTEAFF. For the CDR3, the DNA is TGTGCCAGCAGTTTCGGAGTTGACACTGAAGCTTTCTTT.

This clonotype has a handful of counts. J is TRBJ1-1 and V is TRBV7-8; TRBD1 might be the D (6 bases). V was pared by 5 bases and J by 11 bases, with 27 bases between. Per germline, CDR1 SGHVS and CDR2 FQNEAQ. The CDR3 is made up of 16 amino acids. CDR3 coding DNA: TGTGCCAGCAGCGACGTCTCGTTTTCGGGGGCCACGAAGGCTTTCTTT. The encoded protein is CASSDVSFSGATKAFF.

The chain combines TRBV5-1 with TRBJ2-7; D is possibly TRBD2 (5 bases). The end of the DNA aligns better with TRBJ2-5, so the J call may be wrong. CDR3 length equals 14 residues. Germline V gene lookup returns CDR1 SGHRS and CDR2 YFSETQ. CDR3 in DNA: TGCGCCAGCAGCTTGGAATCGCGCGGGGAGACCCAGTACTTC. This gives the protein CASSLESRGETQYF.